Each of the 8 T cell receptor beta chains below was sequenced from the same sample in a study of CD4 T cells in relation to SARS-CoV-2 and coronaviruses. Generated by immunoSEQ multiplex PCR, the TCRdb table keeps only in-frame clones and is missing some. The sample lists some 26,000 clones, less than 85% occurring once. Their antigen targets remain unknown. CD4+ T cells from unexposed donors were obtained before the COVID-19 pandemic (2011-2018). Isolation of CD4+ T cells took place after roughly nine days in culture. Sequenced sample: CD4+ T cells from PBMCs, cultured in vitro. These receptor sequences come from a human donor in good health.

This chain connects TRBV13 to TRBJ2-7, with 9 nucleotides matching TRBD1. This CDR3 contains 15 residues. V was clipped by 1 base and J by 3 bases; unmatched bases: 4. The germline V gene has CDR1 PRHDT and CDR2 FYEKMQ (reference sequence). The CDR3 region has the DNA TGTGCCAGCAGCTTAGAGGGACAGGGAGGCTACGAGCAGTACTTC. It is translated as CASSLEGQGGYEQYF.

A few counts support this clone. The J gene is TRBJ1-3, the V gene TRBV19; D remains unclear. The V end was cut by 7 bases, the J end by 4 bases, with 17 bases between. This CDR3 contains 15 residues. Germline V lookup: CDR1 LNHDA, CDR2 SQIVND (reference sequence). CDR3 region: CASTSSRRGGNTIYF. DNA for the CDR3: TGTGCCAGTACCTCATCCCGCCGGGGAGGAAACACCATATATTTT.

This rearrangement joins TRBV27 to TRBJ2-1, with D possibly TRBD2 on 5 matching bases. CDR1 MNHEY and CDR2 SMNVEV come from the germline V gene (reference sequence). CDR3 length: 16 residues. Trimming pared 3 bases from V and 0 bases from J, leaving 12 bases between. CDR3 nucleotide sequence: TGTGCCAGCAGTTTCCCCCCCGCGGGCTCCTACAATGAGCAGTTCTTC. Encoded protein: CASSFPPAGSYNEQFF.

This clone was seen a few times. The rearrangement links TRBV21-1 to TRBJ2-3; the table's D call, TRBD2, has no DNA check behind it. TRBV21-1 is reported as a pseudogene. CDR3 size: 14 residues. CDR3 loop: CASSEAGLTDTQYF. CDR3 DNA: TGTGCCAGCAGCGAAGCGGGACTCACAGATACGCAGTATTTT.

The V and J genes are TRBV5-1 and TRBJ2-3; 7 positions agree with TRBD1. Germline loops: CDR1 SGHRS, CDR2 YFSETQ. The V gene end was trimmed by 4 bases and the J gene end by 1 base; junction bases not matched to a gene: 9. The CDR3 loop spans 16 amino acids. CDR3 nucleotide sequence: TGCGCCAGCAGCCAACCAAGACAGGGAGGCACAGATACGCAGTATTTT. Amino acids: CASSQPRQGGTDTQYF.

This clone has just one count. V gene TRBV2 combines with J gene TRBJ2-5, with TRBD1 as a possible D gene (6 bases). The length of the CDR3 is 14 residues. Germline CDR1 SNHLY, CDR2 FYNNEI. Between the trimmed V and J ends, which lost 7 bases and 7 bases, there was a span of 19 bases. CDR3 sequence (DNA): TGTGCCAGCATCTCGGAGGAACAGGGTGGGACCCAGTACTTC. Its protein product is CASISEEQGGTQYF.

The CDR3 region is CASSSEGANVLTF. The CDR3 DNA reads TGCGCCAGCAGCTCCGAAGGGGCCAACGTCCTGACTTTC. The chain joins TRBV5-1 to TRBJ2-6; the D is unclear. Germline V gene data show CDR1 as SGHRS and CDR2 as YFSETQ. There are 13 residues in the CDR3. Trimming stripped 3 bases from V and 4 bases from J, with 5 bases between. The full variable domain, in which reference TRBV5-1 and TRBJ2-6 provide the parts outside the CDR3, is KAGVTQTPRYLIKTRGQQVTLSCSPISGHRSVSWYQQTPGQGLQFLFEYFSETQRNKGNFPGRFSGRQFSNSRSEMNVSTLELGDSALYLCASSSEGANVLTFGAGSRLTVL.

This clone was picked up a small number of times. The V and J genes are TRBV19 and TRBJ1-6; D is perhaps TRBD1 (5 bases). The V end was cut by 3 bases, the J end by 5 bases, with 20 bases between. Per the germline V gene, CDR1 is LNHDA and CDR2 is SQIVND (reference sequence). CDR3 length equals 18 residues. The CDR3 loop is CASSISRGDRDDNSPLHF. CDR3 bases: TGTGCCAGTAGTATCTCTCGTGGGGACCGGGACGATAATTCACCCCTCCACTTT.